The sequence of this TCR beta chain was determined in a study of neurological immune-mediated disorders (dated by TCRdb to about 2019). Study-wide context: Among the roughly 34 multiple sclerosis patients, relapsing-remitting MS accounted for around 31 and secondary progressive MS accounted for 3. Peripheral blood TCR-beta repertoires from patients with HTLV-I-associated myelopathy (HAM/TSP), patients with multiple sclerosis, and healthy controls were compared in the study using UMI-based sequencing. The 90 to 120 TCR-beta libraries covered PBMC samples along with longitudinal samples, technical triplicates, and paired sorted CD4+ and CD8+ T-cell subsets. Of the 68 subjects in the cohort, some 15 were HAM/TSP patients, about 34 were multiple sclerosis patients, and about 20 were healthy controls.

CDR1 and CDR2 (KGHSH, LQKENI) derive from the germline V gene. V ends up 6 bases short and J 3 bases short, with an unmatched junction base count of 10. Inclusive of the bounding cysteine and phenylalanine, the CDR3 is 15 residues long. The DNA shown is the 45-base CDR3, in frame from base 1. For the unsorted PBMC libraries, 2 million PBMCs were stored in RNAlater at -80 degrees C until RNA extraction and were used to generate the libraries. Multiple sclerosis patients were enrolled in a US clinical protocol under which disease progression was evaluated by magnetic resonance imaging. PBMCs were separated from peripheral blood using Ficoll-Hypaque density gradient centrifugation and then cryopreserved in liquid nitrogen. Overall results and qualifications from the work: In phylogenetic analysis, the repertoires of 18 of 34 MS patients grouped into a cluster of related CDR3 sequences, which suggests a possible signature at the repertoire level. No clinical or MRI features were associated with the MS cluster, and the authors said that larger cohorts are needed. The highest TCR clonal expansion was observed in HAM/TSP patients, whereas the lowest was observed in MS patients, even when compared with healthy controls. No identical CDR3 amino acid sequences were found to be shared among expanded clones across subjects, suggesting that TCR-beta repertoires were private in all groups.

To synthesize cDNA, template-switch 5'RACE was performed with a primer carrying a 10-nucleotide random unique molecular identifier so that each TCR transcript was tagged. Every sequencing run yielded over 190 million TCR-beta sequences covering 15-18 subjects. The RNeasy kit was used for extraction of total RNA. TCR-beta VDJ regions were amplified with primers for the TCR constant region and the 5'RACE anchor, using the KAPA Real-time Library Amplification kit. Sample indexes and Illumina adaptors were added in a first PCR, and a second PCR then increased library yield. After Ampure bead purification, the TCR product of roughly 650 bp was size-selected on a 2% E-gel SizeSelection system. Before pooling, libraries had their quality checked on a Bioanalyzer, their concentration measured with Qubit, and their quantity determined with the Kapa Library Quantification kit. An Illumina HiSeq 2500 sequenced the libraries paired-end 2 x 150 bp. To increase sequence diversity, roughly 23-30% phiX was spiked into each library pool. The source study handled its data this way. The UMI-based MiGEC pipeline processed quality-filtered reads and removed over 75% of raw TCR sequences during error correction. VDJ genes were aligned to IMGT germline references, and clonotypes were defined by unique CDR3 amino acid sequence plus V-J genes. VDJtools evaluated clonal expansion, Shannon diversity and CDR3 relatedness (CalcPairwiseDistances, ClusterSamples); CLCbio workbench built phylogenetic trees. A clone was classed as expanded if it had 8 or more unique UMIs, a cutoff based on coefficient-of-variation modelling across technical triplicates. TCRdb trimmed the raw reads at Q25, called clones with MiXCR and kept productive beta chains. All rows with the same CDR3 protein become a single entry with the most common DNA and genes. The V and J calls here are based on TCRdb, not the publication. The sample table shows fewer than 85,000 distinct CDR3 sequences, and around 4.8% are seen once. The ten largest clones add up to 2.2% of the sample.

About this clonotype: It has no known antigen specificity. The record has no base qualities; no much larger clone is one base away.

Specimen: PBMCs. The TCR was taken from a woman in her 70s with multiple sclerosis. The V and J segments used are TRBV18 and TRBJ1-1, and TRBD1 aligns with 7 junction nucleotides. For the CDR3, the sequence is CASSQNTGVDTEAFF. The DNA sequence is TGTGCCAGCTCGCAAAATACAGGGGTTGACACTGAAGCTTTCTTT.